Below are 9 T cell receptor beta chains sequenced from a single sample in a study of T-cell memory formation after mild COVID-19 listed by TCRdb under 2021. The library was built by means of 5' RACE. Sequencing instrument: Illumina NovaSeq 6000. Starting from the raw public reads, TCRdb applied fastp trimming at Q25, assembled clones with MiXCR and retained in-frame beta chains. Rows merge per CDR3 protein into single entries with the most common DNA and genes. The sample table records 120,000 to 150,000 distinct CDR3 sequences; about 5.7% of these occur just once. More than 2% of the sample belongs to the ten largest clones. The sequencing input was PBMCs or a T cell subset sorted from them (not recorded which). The receptor set was obtained from an adult woman who had mild COVID-19 (a few samples of this study predate the infection). The sample titles of this study are shuffled in the database, so cell type and time point are left out; the donor was told from shared clones.

The chain couples TRBV4-3 to TRBJ1-4; the match to TRBD1 covers 7 bases. After removal of 1 base from V and 9 bases from J, the junction contained 8 bases not matched to a gene. The CDR3 sequence is 15 residues long. Germline V gene sequence: CDR1 LGHNA, CDR2 YSLEER. As DNA, the CDR3 is TGCGCCAGCAGCCAAGGTCATAAGGGGGCGAAAAAACTGTTTTTT. It specifies CASSQGHKGAKKLFF.

This clonotype occurred a few times. V usage is TRBV5-1 and J usage is TRBJ2-3; 8 nucleotides agree with TRBD2. Germline CDR1 reads SGHRS; CDR2 reads YFSETQ. The V segment lost 4 bases and the J segment 3 bases; nucleotides outside the gene matches: 10. The CDR3 sequence is 16 residues long. The CDR3 DNA is TGCGCCAGCAGCAGCTTCTCACTAGCGGCGACAGATACGCAGTATTTT. This gives the protein CASSSFSLAATDTQYF.

This clonotype appeared many times. The J gene is TRBJ2-3, the V gene TRBV29-1, with D hard to call. The V gene's germline CDR1 is SQVTM and CDR2 ANQGSEA. V shed 8 bases and J shed 3 bases, with 9 bases lying between them. The length of the CDR3 is 11 residues. The CDR3 protein is CSPRITDTQYF. CDR3 bases: TGCAGCCCCAGAATAACAGATACGCAGTATTTT.

This clonotype was observed a few times. V gene TRBV7-2 combines with J gene TRBJ2-7; 13 bases map to TRBD2. The CDR3 sequence is 14 residues long. After removal of 5 bases from V and 4 bases from J, the junction contained 2 bases not matched to a gene. Germline V gene data show CDR1 as SGHTA and CDR2 as FQGNSA. The CDR3 sequence is CASSPTSGGYEQYF. As DNA, the CDR3 is TGTGCCAGCAGCCCGACTAGCGGGGGGTACGAGCAGTACTTC. Variable domain in full (rest from reference TRBV7-2 and TRBJ2-7): GAGVSQSPSNKVTEKGKDVELRCDPISGHTALYWYRQSLGQGLEFLIYFQGNSAPDKSGLPSDRFSAERTGGSVSTLTIQRTQQEDSAVYLCASSPTSGGYEQYFGPGTRLTVT.

The V and J genes are TRBV18 and TRBJ2-3; 11 nucleotides align to TRBD2. Germline CDR1 reads KGHSH; CDR2 reads LQKENI. The CDR3 consists of 15 residues. V lost 5 bases to trimming and J lost 5 bases; unmatched junction nucleotides: 6. The CDR3 sequence: CASSELAGDIDTQYF. The DNA for the CDR3 is TGTGCCAGCTCAGAACTAGCGGGAGATATAGATACGCAGTATTTT.

This clonotype was picked up a small number of times. This rearrangement joins TRBV5-4 to TRBJ2-4, with D unclear. CDR3 length equals 14 residues. Trimming left V 4 bases short and J 0 bases short, with 8 bases between. From germline, CDR1 is SGHNT and CDR2 YYREEE (reference sequence). CDR3 in amino acids: CASSNGVAKNIQYF. In nucleotides, the CDR3 is TGTGCCAGCAGCAACGGTGTAGCCAAAAACATTCAGTACTTC.

This clonotype was seen ten or more times. The V gene is TRBV9, the J gene TRBJ2-3; 8 bases match TRBD2. J gave up 0 bases and V 0 bases, and 3 bases lay outside the gene matches. The CDR3 covers 16 residues. In germline, CDR1 is SGDLS, CDR2 YYNGEE. The CDR3 nucleotides are TGTGCCAGCAGCGTAGTGGCTAGCGGGAGCACAGATACGCAGTATTTT. Translated, it gives CASSVVASGSTDTQYF.

This clonotype has just a few counts. The chain joins TRBV11-1 to TRBJ1-1, with a weak D call TRBD1 (5 bases). The V and J ends lost 3 bases and 5 bases respectively, with 16 bases between them. This CDR3 comprises 15 residues. Germline lookup yields CDR1 SGHAT and CDR2 FQDESV (reference sequence). The CDR3 loop is CASSFGGGGGTEAFF. CDR3 bases: TGTGCCAGCAGCTTCGGCGGGGGTGGTGGGACTGAAGCTTTCTTT. The whole variable domain, filled in from reference TRBV11-1 and TRBJ1-1, reads EAEVAQSPRYKITEKSQAVAFWCDPISGHATLYWYRQILGQGPELLVQFQDESVVDDSQLPKDRFSAERLKGVDSTLKIQPAELGDSAMYLCASSFGGGGGTEAFFGQGTRLTVV.

This clonotype showed up many times. The V gene is TRBV11-2, the J gene TRBJ2-5; possibly TRBD1 for D (5 bases). This CDR3 region has 18 residues. CDR1 and CDR2 from the germline V gene are SGHAT and FQNNGV. The ends were cut back, 4 bases at V and 2 bases at J, with 23 bases in the middle. This CDR3 is CASSSLKGARFEQETQYF. The CDR3 DNA is TGTGCCAGCAGCTCGCTTAAAGGGGCCCGATTTGAACAAGAGACCCAGTACTTC. Full variable domain (outside the CDR3, taken from reference TRBV11-2 and TRBJ2-5): EAGVAQSPRYKIIEKRQSVAFWCNPISGHATLYWYQQILGQGPKLLIQFQNNGVVDDSQLPKDRFSAERLKGVDSTLKIQPAKLEDSAVYLCASSSLKGARFEQETQYFGPGTRLLVL.